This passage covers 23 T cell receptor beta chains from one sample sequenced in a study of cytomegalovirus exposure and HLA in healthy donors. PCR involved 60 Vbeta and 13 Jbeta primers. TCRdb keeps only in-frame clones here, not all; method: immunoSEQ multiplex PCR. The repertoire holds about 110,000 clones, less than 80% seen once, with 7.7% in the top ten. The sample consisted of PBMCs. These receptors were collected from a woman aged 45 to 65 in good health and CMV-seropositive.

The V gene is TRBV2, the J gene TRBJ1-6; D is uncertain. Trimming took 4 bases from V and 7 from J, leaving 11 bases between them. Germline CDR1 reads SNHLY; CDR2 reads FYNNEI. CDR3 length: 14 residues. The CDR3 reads CASSARLENSPLHF. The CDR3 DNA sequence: TGTGCCAGCAGTGCTAGACTTGAGAATTCACCCCTCCACTTT.

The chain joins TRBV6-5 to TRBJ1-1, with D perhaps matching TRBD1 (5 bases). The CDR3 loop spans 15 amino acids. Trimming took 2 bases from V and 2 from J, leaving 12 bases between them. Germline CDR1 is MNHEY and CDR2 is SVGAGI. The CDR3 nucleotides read TGTGCCAGCAGTTACGGCGGGGCCCGAAACACTGAAGCTTTCTTT. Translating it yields CASSYGGARNTEAFF.

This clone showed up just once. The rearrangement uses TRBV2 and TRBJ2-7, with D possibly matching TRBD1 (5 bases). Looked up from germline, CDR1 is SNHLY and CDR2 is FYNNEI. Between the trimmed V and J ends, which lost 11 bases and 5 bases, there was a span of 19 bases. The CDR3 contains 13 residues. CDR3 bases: TGTGCCCAGACGGCAGGGTTAGGCGACGAGCAGTACTTC. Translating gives CAQTAGLGDEQYF. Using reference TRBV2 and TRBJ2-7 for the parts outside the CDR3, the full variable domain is EPEVTQTPSHQVTQMGQEVILRCVPISNHLYFYWYRQILGQKVEFLVSFYNNEISEKSEIFDDQFSVERPDGSNFTLKIRSTKLEDSAMYFCAQTAGLGDEQYFGPGTRLTVT.

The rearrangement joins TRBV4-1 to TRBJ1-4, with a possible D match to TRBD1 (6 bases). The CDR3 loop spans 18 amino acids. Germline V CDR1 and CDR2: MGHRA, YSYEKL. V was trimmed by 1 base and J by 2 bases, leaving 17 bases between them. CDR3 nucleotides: TGCGCCAGCAGCCAAGGCGGTACCCTTCAGGGGACTAATGAAAAACTGTTTTTT. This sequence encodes CASSQGGTLQGTNEKLFF.

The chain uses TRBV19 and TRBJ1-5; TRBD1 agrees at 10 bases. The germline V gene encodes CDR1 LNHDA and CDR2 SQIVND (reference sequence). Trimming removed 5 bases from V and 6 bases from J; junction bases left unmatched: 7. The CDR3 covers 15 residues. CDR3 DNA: TGTGCCAGTAGTCCCCGGACAGGGGGATTTCAGCCCCAGCATTTT. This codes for CASSPRTGGFQPQHF.

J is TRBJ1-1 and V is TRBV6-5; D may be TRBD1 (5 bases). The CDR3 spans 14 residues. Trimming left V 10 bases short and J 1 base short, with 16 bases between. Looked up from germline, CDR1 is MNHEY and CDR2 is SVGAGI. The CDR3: CATAGRGKNTEAFF. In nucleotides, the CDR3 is TGTGCCACGGCGGGGAGGGGAAAGAACACTGAAGCTTTCTTT.

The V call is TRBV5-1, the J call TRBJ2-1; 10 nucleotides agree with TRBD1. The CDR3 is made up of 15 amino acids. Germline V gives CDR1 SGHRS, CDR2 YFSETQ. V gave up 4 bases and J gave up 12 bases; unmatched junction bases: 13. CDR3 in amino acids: CASSDRDRGFRWQFF. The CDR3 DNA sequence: TGCGCCAGCAGCGACCGGGACAGGGGATTCAGGTGGCAGTTCTTC.

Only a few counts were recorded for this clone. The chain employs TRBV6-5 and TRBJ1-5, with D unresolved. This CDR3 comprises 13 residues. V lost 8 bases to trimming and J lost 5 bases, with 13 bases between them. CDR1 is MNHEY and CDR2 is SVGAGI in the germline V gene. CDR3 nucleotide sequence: TGTGCCAGCCGTCTCGCACGAGATCAGCCCCAGCATTTT. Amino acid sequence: CASRLARDQPQHF.

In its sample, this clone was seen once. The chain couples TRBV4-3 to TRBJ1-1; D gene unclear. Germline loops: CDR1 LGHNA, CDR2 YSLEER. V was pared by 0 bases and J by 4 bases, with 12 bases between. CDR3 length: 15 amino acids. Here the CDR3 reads CASSQDQWPSTEAFF. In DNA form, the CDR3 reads TGCGCCAGCAGCCAAGATCAGTGGCCCTCCACTGAAGCTTTCTTT.

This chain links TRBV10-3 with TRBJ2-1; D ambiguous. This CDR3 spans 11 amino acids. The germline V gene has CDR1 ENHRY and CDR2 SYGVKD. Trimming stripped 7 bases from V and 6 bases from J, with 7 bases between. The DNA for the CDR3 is TGTGCCATCAACCGAGCCAATGAGCAGTTCTTC. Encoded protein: CAINRANEQFF.

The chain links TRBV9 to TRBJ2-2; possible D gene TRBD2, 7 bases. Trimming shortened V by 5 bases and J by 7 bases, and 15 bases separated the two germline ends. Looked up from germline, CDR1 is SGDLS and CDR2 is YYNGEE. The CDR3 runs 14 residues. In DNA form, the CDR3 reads TGTGCCAGCAGACCGGGGGGCAGCGGCGGGGAGCTGTTTTTT. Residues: CASRPGGSGGELFF.

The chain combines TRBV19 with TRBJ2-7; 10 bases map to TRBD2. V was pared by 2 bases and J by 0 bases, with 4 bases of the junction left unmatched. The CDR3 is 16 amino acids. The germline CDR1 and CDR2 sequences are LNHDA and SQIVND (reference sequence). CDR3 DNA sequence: TGTGCCAGTAGTATACGGACTAGCGGAAACTCCTACGAGCAGTACTTC. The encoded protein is CASSIRTSGNSYEQYF.

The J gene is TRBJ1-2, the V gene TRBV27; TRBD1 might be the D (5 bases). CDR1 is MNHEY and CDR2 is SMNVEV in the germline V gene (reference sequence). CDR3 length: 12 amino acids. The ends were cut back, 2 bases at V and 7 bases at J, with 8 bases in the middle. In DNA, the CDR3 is TGTGCCAGCAGTTTAATGGGGGGTGGCTACACCTTC. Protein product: CASSLMGGGYTF.

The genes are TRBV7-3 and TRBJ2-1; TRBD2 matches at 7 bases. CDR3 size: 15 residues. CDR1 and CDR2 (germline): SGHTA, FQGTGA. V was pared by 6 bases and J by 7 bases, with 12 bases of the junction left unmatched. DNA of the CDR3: TGTGCCAGCAGATCACGCCGGGACTATCCGAATGAGCAGTTCTTC. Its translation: CASRSRRDYPNEQFF.

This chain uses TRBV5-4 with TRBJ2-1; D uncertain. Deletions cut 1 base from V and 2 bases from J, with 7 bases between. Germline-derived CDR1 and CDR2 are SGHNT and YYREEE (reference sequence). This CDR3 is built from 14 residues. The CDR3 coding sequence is TGTGCCAGCAGCTTGCCTAGTCCCTACAATGAGCAGTTCTTC. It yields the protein CASSLPSPYNEQFF.

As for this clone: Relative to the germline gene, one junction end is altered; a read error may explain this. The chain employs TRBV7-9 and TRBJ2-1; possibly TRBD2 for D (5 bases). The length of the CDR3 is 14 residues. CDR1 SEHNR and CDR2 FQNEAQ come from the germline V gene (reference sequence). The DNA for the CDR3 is TGTTCCAGCAGCTTACTCGGGGTGAGCAATGAGCAGTTCTTC. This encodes CSSSLLGVSNEQFF.

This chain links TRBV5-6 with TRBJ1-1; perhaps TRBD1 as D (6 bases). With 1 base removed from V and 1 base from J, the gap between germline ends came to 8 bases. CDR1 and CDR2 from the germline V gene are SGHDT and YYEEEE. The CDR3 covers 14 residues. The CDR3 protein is CASSLRGRNTEAFF. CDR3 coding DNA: TGTGCCAGCAGCTTGAGGGGGAGGAACACTGAAGCTTTCTTT.

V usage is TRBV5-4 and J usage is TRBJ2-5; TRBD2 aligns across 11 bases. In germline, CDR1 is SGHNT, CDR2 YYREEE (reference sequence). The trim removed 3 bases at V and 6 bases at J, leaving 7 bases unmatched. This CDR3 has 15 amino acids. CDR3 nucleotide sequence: TGTGCCAGCAGCTCCCAGACTAGCGGGGTACAGACCCAGTACTTC. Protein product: CASSSQTSGVQTQYF.

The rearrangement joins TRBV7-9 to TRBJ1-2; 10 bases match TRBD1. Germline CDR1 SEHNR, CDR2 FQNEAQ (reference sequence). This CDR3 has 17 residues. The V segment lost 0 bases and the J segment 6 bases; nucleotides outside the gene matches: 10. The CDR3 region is CASSLASLGQGRNGYTF. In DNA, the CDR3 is TGTGCCAGCAGCTTAGCGTCCCTGGGACAGGGGAGGAATGGCTACACCTTC.

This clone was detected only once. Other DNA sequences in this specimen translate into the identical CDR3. In DNA form, the CDR3 reads TGTGCCAGCAGCTTAGAGACGACTAGCGGGGGCTACGAGCAGTACTTC. It yields the protein CASSLETTSGGYEQYF. The chain links TRBV11-2 to TRBJ2-7; 12 bases match TRBD2. The junction had 3 bases not matched to a gene; V was cut back by 0 bases and J by 3 bases. The CDR3 spans 16 residues. Germline assignment: CDR1 SGHAT and CDR2 FQNNGV. Combining the CDR3 with reference TRBV11-2 and TRBJ2-7 gives the whole variable domain EAGVAQSPRYKIIEKRQSVAFWCNPISGHATLYWYQQILGQGPKLLIQFQNNGVVDDSQLPKDRFSAERLKGVDSTLKIQPAKLEDSAVYLCASSLETTSGGYEQYFGPGTRLTVT.

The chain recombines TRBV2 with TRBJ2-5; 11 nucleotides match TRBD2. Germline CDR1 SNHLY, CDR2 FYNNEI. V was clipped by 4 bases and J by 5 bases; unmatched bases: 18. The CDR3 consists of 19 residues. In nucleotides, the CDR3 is TGTGCCAGCAGTGGACCTTTAGGTGGTAGCGGGAGGGCTGGGGAGACCCAGTACTTC. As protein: CASSGPLGGSGRAGETQYF.

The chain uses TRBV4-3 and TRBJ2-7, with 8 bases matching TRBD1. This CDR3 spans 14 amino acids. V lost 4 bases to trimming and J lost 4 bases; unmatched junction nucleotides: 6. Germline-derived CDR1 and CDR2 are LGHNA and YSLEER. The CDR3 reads CASSPGQGAYEQYF. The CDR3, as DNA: TGCGCCAGCAGCCCGGGGCAGGGGGCTTACGAGCAGTACTTC.

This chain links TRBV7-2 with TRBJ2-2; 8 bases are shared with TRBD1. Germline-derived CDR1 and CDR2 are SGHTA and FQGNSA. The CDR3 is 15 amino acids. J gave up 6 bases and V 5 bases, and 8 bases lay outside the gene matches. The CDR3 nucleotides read TGTGCCAGCAGCCGTCGGACAGGGAAGGCCGGGGAGCTGTTTTTT. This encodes CASSRRTGKAGELFF.